The following is a TCR beta chain sequence with its context. This sample stems from a study of control samples from healthy donors and cancer patients. V was clipped by 0 bases and J by 10 bases, with 10 bases between them. The CDR3 covers 13 residues. Germline CDR1 MGHRA, CDR2 YSYEKL. Data came from immunoSEQ multiplex PCR; TCRdb stores just in-frame clones and leaves some out. Here the sample spans 200,000 to 250,000 clones, around 94% being singletons. This receptor was identified in a man in his fifties or sixties in good health. Sequenced input: blood. This sequence joins TRBV4-1 and TRBJ2-1; maybe TRBD1 (5 bases). CDR3 residues: CASSQEQGREQFF. CDR3 DNA sequence: TGCGCCAGCAGCCAAGAGCAGGGAAGGGAGCAGTTCTTC.